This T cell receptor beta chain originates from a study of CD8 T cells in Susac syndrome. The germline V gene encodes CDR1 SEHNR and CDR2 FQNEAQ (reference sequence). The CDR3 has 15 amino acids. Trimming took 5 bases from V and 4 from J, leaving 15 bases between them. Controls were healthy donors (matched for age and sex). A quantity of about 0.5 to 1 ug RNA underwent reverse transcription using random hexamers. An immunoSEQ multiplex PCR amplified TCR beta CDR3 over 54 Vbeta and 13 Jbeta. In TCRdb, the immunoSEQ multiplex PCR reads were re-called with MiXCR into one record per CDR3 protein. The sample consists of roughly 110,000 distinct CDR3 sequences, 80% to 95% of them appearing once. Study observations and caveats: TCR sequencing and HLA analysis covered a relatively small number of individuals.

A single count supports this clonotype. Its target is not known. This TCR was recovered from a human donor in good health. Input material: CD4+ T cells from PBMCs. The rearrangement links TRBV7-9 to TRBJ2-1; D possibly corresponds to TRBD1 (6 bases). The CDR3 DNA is TGTGCCAGCAGCCCACAGGGAGCCAAGTACAATGAGCAGTTCTTC. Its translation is CASSPQGAKYNEQFF.